The 20 T cell receptor beta chains listed next were all sequenced from one sample in a study of radiotherapy plus CTLA-4 blockade in lung cancer. Produced via immunoSEQ multiplex PCR; TCRdb's table is partial and in-frame only. The data contain fewer than 55,000 clones, approximately 84% of them seen just once; the ten biggest clones take up around a quarter. The specimen comprised peripheral blood, sampled from a patient treated with radiotherapy plus ipilimumab. The receptor set was obtained from a human donor with non-small cell lung cancer whose response to radiotherapy plus ipilimumab could not be evaluated.

The V call is TRBV30, the J call TRBJ2-7; 9 bases map to TRBD1. The CDR3 sequence is 14 residues long. V trimming: 5 bases; J trimming: 1 base; junction bases outside the gene matches: 6. Germline V gene data show CDR1 as GTSNPN and CDR2 as SVGIG (reference sequence). In DNA, the CDR3 is TGTGCCTGGGAACAGGGGGCAGGTTCCTACGAGCAGTACTTC. Protein: CAWEQGAGSYEQYF.

This chain connects TRBV9 to TRBJ2-5; perhaps TRBD1 as D (6 bases). V lost 4 bases to trimming and J lost 2 bases, with 15 bases between them. The CDR3 consists of 15 residues. The germline V gene has CDR1 SGDLS and CDR2 YYNGEE. The CDR3 sequence: CASSPQPDRQETQYF. The DNA of the CDR3 is TGTGCCAGCAGCCCCCAACCAGACAGGCAAGAGACCCAGTACTTC.

The chain recombines TRBV4-3 with TRBJ2-7; possible D gene TRBD1, 6 bases. The CDR3 totals 15 residues. The germline V gene has CDR1 LGHNA and CDR2 YSLEER. V was pared by 0 bases and J by 0 bases, with 9 bases between. The CDR3 region is CASSQDRTASYEQYF. CDR3 DNA sequence: TGCGCCAGCAGCCAAGATCGGACAGCCTCCTACGAGCAGTACTTC.

This chain connects TRBV9 to TRBJ1-2, with 7 positions matching TRBD1. This CDR3 comprises 13 residues. Germline V gene sequence: CDR1 SGDLS, CDR2 YYNGEE. Trimming took 5 bases from V and 11 from J; bases not matched to a gene: 12. The CDR3 is CASRPPGQTTYTF. DNA of the CDR3: TGTGCCAGCAGACCACCGGGACAGACGACTTACACCTTC.

J is TRBJ2-7 and V is TRBV5-1, with a tentative D call TRBD1 (5 bases). V was cut by 0 bases and J by 2 bases, with 12 bases left in between. The CDR3 loop spans 15 amino acids. Germline V gene sequence: CDR1 SGHRS, CDR2 YFSETQ. CDR3 loop: CASSLGGKGTYEQYF. The CDR3 coding sequence is TGCGCCAGCAGCTTGGGGGGAAAGGGGACCTACGAGCAGTACTTC.

This chain connects TRBV10-3 to TRBJ2-5; D perhaps matches TRBD2 (6 bases). V was trimmed by 8 bases and J by 0 bases, leaving 16 bases between them. CDR3 length: 15 residues. Germline lookup yields CDR1 ENHRY and CDR2 SYGVKD. The CDR3 region is CAISGTGEYQETQYF. In DNA form, the CDR3 reads TGTGCCATCTCCGGGACGGGAGAATACCAAGAGACCCAGTACTTC.

The chain combines TRBV9 with TRBJ1-4; 9 bases align to TRBD1. This CDR3 contains 18 residues. With 3 bases clipped from V and 5 bases from J, the junction kept 14 bases outside the gene matches. CDR1 and CDR2 from the germline V gene are SGDLS and YYNGEE. The CDR3 DNA sequence: TGTGCCAGCAGCGCTAGAGGCCCTGGGACAGGGCGAAATGAAAAACTGTTTTTT. Translated: CASSARGPGTGRNEKLFF.

The CDR3 region is CASSLTGRQRGHGYTF. In DNA form, the CDR3 reads TGTGCCAGCAGCTTAACAGGCAGACAGAGAGGACATGGCTACACCTTC. This chain uses TRBV7-3 with TRBJ1-2; a weak D match, TRBD1 (5 bases). Germline lookup yields CDR1 SGHTA and CDR2 FQGTGA. V was clipped by 0 bases and J by 6 bases, with 17 bases between them. CDR3 length equals 16 residues.

The chain recombines TRBV27 with TRBJ2-3; D might be TRBD1 (6 bases). This CDR3 has 15 amino acids. Trimming removed 6 bases at V and 3 bases at J, with 16 bases between. Germline lookup yields CDR1 MNHEY and CDR2 SMNVEV (reference sequence). CDR3 sequence (DNA): TGTGCCAGCAGCTTGACAGGTATTCCGACAGATACGCAGTATTTT. Translated, it gives CASSLTGIPTDTQYF.

V gene TRBV7-2 combines with J gene TRBJ2-7; TRBD1 is a possible D gene (6 bases). Per germline, CDR1 SGHTA and CDR2 FQGNSA. V shed 5 bases and J shed 4 bases, with 12 bases lying between them. This CDR3 has 13 amino acids. The CDR3 DNA follows: TGTGCCAGCAGCAACAGGGATCGGTACGAGCAGTACTTC. Protein: CASSNRDRYEQYF.

The chain couples TRBV9 to TRBJ2-1, with 9 nucleotides matching TRBD1. The CDR3 has 16 residues. Per the germline V gene, CDR1 is SGDLS and CDR2 is YYNGEE. The V gene end was trimmed by 4 bases and the J gene end by 2 bases; junction bases not matched to a gene: 7. The CDR3 is CASSPRTGVAYNEQFF. CDR3 nucleotide sequence: TGTGCCAGCAGCCCCAGGACAGGGGTGGCCTACAATGAGCAGTTCTTC.

The chain links TRBV7-9 to TRBJ2-1; possible D gene TRBD2, 6 bases. V lost 2 bases and J 8 bases, leaving 13 bases between the germline ends. Germline values: CDR1 SEHNR, CDR2 FQNEAQ (reference sequence). CDR3 length: 14 residues. CDR3 nucleotide sequence: TGTGCCAGCAGCTTACCAGCGGGTAGGGATGAGCAGTTCTTC. Protein sequence: CASSLPAGRDEQFF.

V gene TRBV11-2 combines with J gene TRBJ2-7, with TRBD2 matching 12 bases. CDR1 SGHAT and CDR2 FQNNGV come from the germline V gene. CDR3 length: 19 residues. Trimming cost V 0 bases and J 1 base; bases outside gene matches: 10. The CDR3 sequence: CASSLDRGLAGKESYEQYF. The CDR3 DNA reads as TGTGCCAGCAGCTTAGATCGAGGACTAGCGGGAAAAGAATCCTACGAGCAGTACTTC.

The chain carries TRBV6-5 and TRBJ2-7, with a weak D call TRBD1 (6 bases). Trimming removed 6 bases from V and 5 bases from J, with 20 bases in between. This CDR3 has 15 residues. Germline V gene sequence: CDR1 MNHEY, CDR2 SVGAGI. The CDR3 here is CASSPPRDMGHEQYF. The CDR3 bases are TGTGCCAGCAGCCCCCCCAGGGACATGGGCCACGAGCAGTACTTC.

The chain carries TRBV29-1 and TRBJ1-1, with D possibly being TRBD1 (5 bases). The germline CDR1 and CDR2 sequences are SQVTM and ANQGSEA. The CDR3 contains 13 residues. Trimming took off 4 bases at V and 1 base at J, with 10 bases between the two ends. Here the CDR3 DNA reads TGCAGCGTTGTGGGGCAGCAGAACACTGAAGCTTTCTTT. It codes for CSVVGQQNTEAFF.

The rearrangement uses TRBV28 and TRBJ1-2; no clear D. CDR1 is MDHEN and CDR2 is SYDVKM in the germline V gene. The CDR3 covers 12 residues. Trimming removed 5 bases from V and 4 bases from J, with 8 bases in between. The CDR3 DNA reads TGTGCCAGCAGTCCCTACGGCTATGGCTACACCTTC. Amino acid sequence: CASSPYGYGYTF.

The V and J genes are TRBV7-2 and TRBJ2-5; 7 nucleotides align to TRBD2. Trimming at V came to 7 bases and at J to 2 bases, leaving 10 bases not matched to a gene. Germline CDR1 is SGHTA and CDR2 is FQGNSA. There are 15 residues in the CDR3. The CDR3 coding sequence is TGTGCCAGCACCCCCGGGGGGAGCAGGCAAGAGACCCAGTACTTC. Translation: CASTPGGSRQETQYF.

CDR3 in DNA: TGTGCCAGCAGCTTATCGGCGGGGGAGCAGTACTTC. As protein: CASSLSAGEQYF. V gene TRBV7-2 combines with J gene TRBJ2-7; D perhaps matches TRBD2 (6 bases). V dropped 2 bases and J dropped 7 bases, with 9 bases sitting between them. CDR3 length: 12 amino acids. Germline V gene data show CDR1 as SGHTA and CDR2 as FQGNSA.

The rearrangement joins TRBV4-2 to TRBJ2-7, with 9 bases matching TRBD1. J was trimmed by 5 bases and V by 4 bases; bases with no gene match: 9. Per germline, CDR1 LGHNA and CDR2 YNFKEQ. The CDR3 contains 15 residues. CDR3 DNA sequence: TGTGCCAGCAGCCGGACGGGACAGGGAGGACACGAGCAGTACTTC. Encoded protein: CASSRTGQGGHEQYF.

The V gene is TRBV11-2, the J gene TRBJ2-7; tentatively, D is TRBD2 (6 bases). The CDR3 loop spans 16 amino acids. The germline gives CDR1 SGHAT, CDR2 FQNNGV. With 5 bases removed from V and 4 bases from J, the gap between germline ends came to 21 bases. CDR3 in amino acids: CASSPRPGAELYEQYF. CDR3 DNA: TGTGCCAGCAGCCCTAGACCGGGAGCGGAATTATACGAGCAGTACTTC.